This T cell receptor (beta chain) was captured in a study of identical twins. This clonotype was observed many times. TCRdb used MiXCR to reprocess the 5' RACE reads, holding one entry per CDR3 protein. This sample has about 300,000 distinct CDR3 sequences, with more than 9% found just once. This sample was shared with a second study, whose subject was yellow fever vaccine responses in identical twins.

The clonotype comes from a woman between 18 and 30 years old in good health. Material for sequencing was CD8+ T cells sorted from blood.

This CDR3 reads CASSVADSYNEQFF. The DNA for the CDR3 is TGTGCCAGCAGCGTAGCTGACAGCTACAATGAGCAGTTCTTC. The genes are TRBV9 and TRBJ2-1, with a weak D call TRBD1 (5 bases). CDR3 length equals 14 residues. Trimming left V 0 bases short and J 3 bases short, with 7 bases between. CDR1 SGDLS and CDR2 YYNGEE come from the germline V gene. Together with reference TRBV9 and TRBJ2-1, the CDR3 gives the full variable domain: DSGVTQTPKHLITATGQRVTLRCSPRSGDLSVYWYQQSLDQGLQFLIQYYNGEERAKGNILERFSAQQFPDLHSELNLSSLELGDSALYFCASSVADSYNEQFFGPGTRLTVL.